This T cell receptor (beta chain) was retrieved from a study of cytomegalovirus exposure and HLA in healthy donors. Findings of the study overall: On later analysis, the bulk of CMV-associated TCR beta chains appeared to be HLA-restricted. The study labeled more than 150 TCR beta chains cytomegalovirus-associated. Later analysis indicated greater clonal expansion among HLA-associated TCR beta chains than among equally common other chains.

On this clone itself: Its antigen is currently unknown.

60 Vbeta and 13 Jbeta primers were used in PCR. In the authors' methods: Later reanalysis found 70 million to 95 million unique TCR beta chains, around 11 million of them shared. The protocol was immunoSEQ multiplex PCR, while the TCRdb copy is restricted to in-frame clones and leaves out a portion. Clone size and V and J calls were adopted from that table, with D and trimming inferred from the DNA. The table records some 80,000 clones, 60% to 85% of them present only once. The CDR3 extends over 16 amino acids. Looked up from germline, CDR1 is LNHDA and CDR2 is SQIVND (reference sequence). V lost 9 bases and J 1 base, leaving 20 bases between the germline ends.

Sequenced input: PBMCs. The TCR comes from a man between 18 and 29 years old in good health and CMV-seropositive. J is TRBJ2-3 and V is TRBV19; TRBD2 might be the D (5 bases). The CDR3 reads CASQLDLAEGTDTQYF. As DNA, the CDR3 is TGTGCCAGCCAACTAGACCTAGCCGAGGGCACAGATACGCAGTATTTT.